This T cell receptor beta chain was retrieved from a study of cytomegalovirus exposure and HLA in healthy donors. Trimming took 7 bases from V and 0 from J, leaving 16 bases between them. CDR1 is SEHNR, CDR2 FQNEAQ, per germline (reference sequence). This CDR3 region has 15 residues. A multiplex PCR was run with 60 Vbeta primers and 13 Jbeta primers. Some clones are missing from TCRdb's copy, which holds only in-frame ones; the method was immunoSEQ multiplex PCR. The sample lists 80,000 to 100,000 clones, roughly 70% occurring once. This clonotype was obtained from a man aged 50-60 years in good health and CMV-seronegative. Sequenced material: PBMCs. The chain has TRBV7-9 and TRBJ2-7; perhaps TRBD2 as D (5 bases). CDR3 sequence reads: CASTPPGKSSYEQYF. The CDR3 coding sequence is TGTGCCAGCACCCCCCCCGGGAAAAGCTCCTACGAGCAGTACTTC.